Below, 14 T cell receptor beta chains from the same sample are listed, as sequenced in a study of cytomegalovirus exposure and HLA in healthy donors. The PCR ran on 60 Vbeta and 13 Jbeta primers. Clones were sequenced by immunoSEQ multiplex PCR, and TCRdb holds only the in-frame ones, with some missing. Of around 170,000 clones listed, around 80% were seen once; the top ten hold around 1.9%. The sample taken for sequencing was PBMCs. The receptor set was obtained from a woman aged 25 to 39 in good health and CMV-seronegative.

CDR3 in amino acids: CASSYSSGGTEAFF. DNA of the CDR3: TGTGCCAGCAGTTACTCCTCCGGGGGCACTGAAGCTTTCTTT. The rearrangement uses TRBV6-5 and TRBJ1-1; possible D gene TRBD1, 5 bases. This CDR3 has 14 residues. Per the germline V gene, CDR1 is MNHEY and CDR2 is SVGAGI. Trimming stripped 0 bases from V and 4 bases from J, with 9 bases between.

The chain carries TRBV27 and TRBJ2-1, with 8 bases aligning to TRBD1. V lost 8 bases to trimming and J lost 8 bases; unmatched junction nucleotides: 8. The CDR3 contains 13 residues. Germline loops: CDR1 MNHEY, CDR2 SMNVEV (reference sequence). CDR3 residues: CASHRGSLDEQFF. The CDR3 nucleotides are TGTGCCAGCCACAGGGGGAGTTTGGATGAGCAGTTCTTC.

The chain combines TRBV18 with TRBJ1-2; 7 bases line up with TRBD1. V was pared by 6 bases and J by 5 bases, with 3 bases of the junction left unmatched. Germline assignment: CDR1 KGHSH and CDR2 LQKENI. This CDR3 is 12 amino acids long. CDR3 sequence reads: CASSQTGYGYTF. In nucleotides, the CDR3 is TGTGCCAGCTCCCAGACAGGGTATGGCTACACCTTC.

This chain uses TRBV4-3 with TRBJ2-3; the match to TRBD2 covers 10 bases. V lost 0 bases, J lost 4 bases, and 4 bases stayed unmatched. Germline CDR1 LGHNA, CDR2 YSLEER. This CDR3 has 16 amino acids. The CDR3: CASSQDLAGVADTQYF. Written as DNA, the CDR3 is TGCGCCAGCAGCCAAGATCTAGCGGGGGTCGCAGATACGCAGTATTTT.

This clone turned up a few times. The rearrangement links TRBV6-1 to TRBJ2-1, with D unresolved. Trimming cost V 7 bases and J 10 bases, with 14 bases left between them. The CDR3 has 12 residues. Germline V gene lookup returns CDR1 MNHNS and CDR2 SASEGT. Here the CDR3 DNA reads TGTGCCAGCATTCCCAATCTCAGGGAGCAGTTCTTC. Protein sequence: CASIPNLREQFF.

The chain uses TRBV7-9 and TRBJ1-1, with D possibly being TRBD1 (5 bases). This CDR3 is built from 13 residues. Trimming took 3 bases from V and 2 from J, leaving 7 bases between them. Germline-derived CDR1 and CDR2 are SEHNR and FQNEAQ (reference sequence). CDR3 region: CASSFDSNTEAFF. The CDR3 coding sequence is TGTGCCAGCAGCTTCGACAGCAACACTGAAGCTTTCTTT.

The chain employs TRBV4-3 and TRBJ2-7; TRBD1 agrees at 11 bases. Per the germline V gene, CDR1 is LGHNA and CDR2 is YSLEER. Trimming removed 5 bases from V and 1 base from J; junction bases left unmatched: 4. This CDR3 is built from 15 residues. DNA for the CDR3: TGCGCCAGCAGCGGTGGACAGGGGGCTTCCTACGAGCAGTACTTC. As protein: CASSGGQGASYEQYF.

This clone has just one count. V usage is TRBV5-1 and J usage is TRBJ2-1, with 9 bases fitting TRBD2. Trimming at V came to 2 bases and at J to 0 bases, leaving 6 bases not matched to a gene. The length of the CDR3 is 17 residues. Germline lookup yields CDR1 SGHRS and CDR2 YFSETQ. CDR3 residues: CASSFSGGESSYNEQFF. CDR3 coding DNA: TGCGCCAGCAGCTTTAGCGGGGGCGAGAGCTCCTACAATGAGCAGTTCTTC.

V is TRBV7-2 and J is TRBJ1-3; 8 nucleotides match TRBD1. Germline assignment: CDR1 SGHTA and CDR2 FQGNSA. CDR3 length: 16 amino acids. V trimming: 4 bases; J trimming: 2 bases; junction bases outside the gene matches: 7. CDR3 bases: TGTGCCAGCAGCTACCCTCGGGGACAGGCTGGAAACACCATATATTTT. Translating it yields CASSYPRGQAGNTIYF.

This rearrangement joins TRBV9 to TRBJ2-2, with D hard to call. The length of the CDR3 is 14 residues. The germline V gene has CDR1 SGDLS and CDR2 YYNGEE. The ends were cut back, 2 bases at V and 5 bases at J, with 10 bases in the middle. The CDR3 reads CASSVSAQTGELFF. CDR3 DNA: TGTGCCAGCAGCGTTTCTGCTCAGACCGGGGAGCTGTTTTTT.

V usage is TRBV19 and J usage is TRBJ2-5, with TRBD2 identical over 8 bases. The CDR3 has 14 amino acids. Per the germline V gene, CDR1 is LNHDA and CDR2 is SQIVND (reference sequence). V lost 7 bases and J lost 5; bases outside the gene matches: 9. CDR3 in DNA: TGTGCCAGTACCCCGGGGGGGATCCGGGAGACCCAGTACTTC. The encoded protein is CASTPGGIRETQYF.

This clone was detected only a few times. CDR3 bases: TGTGCCAGCTCACCGGAGACGAATCAGCCCCAGCATTTT. Its protein product is CASSPETNQPQHF. This chain links TRBV18 with TRBJ1-5; D unclear. From germline, CDR1 is KGHSH and CDR2 LQKENI. The CDR3 spans 13 residues. V gave up 3 bases and J gave up 4 bases, with 7 bases separating them. Full variable domain (missing parts from reference TRBV18 and TRBJ1-5): NAGVMQNPRHLVRRRGQEARLRCSPMKGHSHVYWYRQLPEEGLKFMVYLQKENIIDESGMPKERFSAEFPKEGPSILRIQQVVRGDSAAYFCASSPETNQPQHFGDGTRLSIL.

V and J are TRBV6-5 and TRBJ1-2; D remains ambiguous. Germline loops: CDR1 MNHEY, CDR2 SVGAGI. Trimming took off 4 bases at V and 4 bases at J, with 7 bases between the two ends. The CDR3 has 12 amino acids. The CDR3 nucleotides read TGTGCCAGCAGTTCTCTCTCCTATGGCTACACCTTC. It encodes CASSSLSYGYTF.

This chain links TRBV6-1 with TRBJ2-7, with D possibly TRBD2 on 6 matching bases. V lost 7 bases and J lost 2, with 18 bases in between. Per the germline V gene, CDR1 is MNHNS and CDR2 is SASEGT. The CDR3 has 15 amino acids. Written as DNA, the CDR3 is TGTGCCAGCACCTCCATGGGTGGAGGGGCCTACGAGCAGTACTTC. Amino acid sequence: CASTSMGGGAYEQYF.